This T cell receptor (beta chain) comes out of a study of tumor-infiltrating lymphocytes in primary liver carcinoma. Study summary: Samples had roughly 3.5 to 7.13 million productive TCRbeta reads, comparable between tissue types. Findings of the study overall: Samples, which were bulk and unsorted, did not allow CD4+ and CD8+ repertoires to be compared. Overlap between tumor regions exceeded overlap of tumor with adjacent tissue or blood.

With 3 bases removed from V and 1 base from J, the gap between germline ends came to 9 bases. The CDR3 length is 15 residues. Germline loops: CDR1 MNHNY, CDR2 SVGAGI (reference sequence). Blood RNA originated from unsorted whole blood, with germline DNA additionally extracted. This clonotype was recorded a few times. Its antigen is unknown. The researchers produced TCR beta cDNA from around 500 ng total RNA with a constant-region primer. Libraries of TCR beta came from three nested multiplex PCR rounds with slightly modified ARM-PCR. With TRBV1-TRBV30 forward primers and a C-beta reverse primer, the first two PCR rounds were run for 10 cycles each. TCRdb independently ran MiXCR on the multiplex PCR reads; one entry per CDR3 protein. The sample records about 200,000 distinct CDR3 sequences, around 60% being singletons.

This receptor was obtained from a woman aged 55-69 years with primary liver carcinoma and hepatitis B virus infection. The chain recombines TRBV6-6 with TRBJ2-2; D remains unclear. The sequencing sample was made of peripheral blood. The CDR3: CASSYSFGNTGELFF. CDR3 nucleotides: TGTGCCAGCAGTTATTCGTTTGGGAACACCGGGGAGCTGTTTTTT.